The rows below give T cell receptor beta chains drawn from one sample of a study of vaccination effects on CD4 cells after COVID-19. Profiled with immunoSEQ multiplex PCR; TCRdb holds only in-frame clones, not every one. The sample lists 77,000 or so clones, around 79% occurring once. These TCRs' antigens remain unknown. Sequences were derived from CD4+ T cells from PBMCs cultured with SARS-CoV-2 spike peptides, sampled before COVID-19 vaccination. The origin of the receptors is a human donor who received a COVID-19 vaccine. The CDR3 runs from the conserved cysteine through the conserved F or W. The D gene is left open where the match is weak. A clone size is listed for some rows: how often the clone was seen (once, few, many), or a class if it is expanded.

d_call,j_call,clone_size,v_call,cdr3_aa,cdr3_nt
.,TRBJ2-3,.,TRBV19,CASKNRVRSTDTQYF,TGTGCCAGTAAGAACAGGGTTCGTAGCACAGATACGCAGTATTTT
TRBD1,TRBJ1-5,.,TRBV28,CASSLGQLNQPQHF,TGTGCCAGCAGTTTGGGACAGTTAAATCAGCCCCAGCATTTT
TRBD1,TRBJ1-1,.,TRBV5-5,CASIRQGGVSEAFF,TGTGCCAGCATCAGACAGGGCGGAGTATCTGAAGCTTTCTTT
.,TRBJ2-3,.,TRBV6-5,CASRGGTDTQYF,TGTGCCAGCAGGGGTGGGACAGATACGCAGTATTTT
.,TRBJ1-2,.,TRBV19,CASSTRTENTF,TGTGCCAGTAGTACCCGGACAGAAAACACCTTC
.,TRBJ1-1,few,TRBV28,CASSLGPRVAFF,TGTGCCAGCAGTTTGGGCCCGAGAGTAGCTTTCTTT
.,TRBJ1-2,.,TRBV19,CASTPPRGNYGYTF,TGTGCCAGTACACCTCCGAGGGGTAACTATGGCTACACCTTC
TRBD2,TRBJ2-1,.,TRBV6-2/TRBV6-3,CASSNRLAGGWEQFF,TGTGCCAGCAGTAACCGACTAGCGGGGGGTTGGGAGCAGTTCTTC
.,TRBJ2-3,.,TRBV19,CASKAGPSTDTQYF,TGTGCCAGTAAGGCGGGACCTAGCACAGATACGCAGTATTTT
.,TRBJ2-5,once,TRBV5-4,CASSLVGETQYF,TGTGCCAGCAGCTTGGTCGGGGAGACCCAGTACTTC
.,TRBJ1-3,few,TRBV10-1,CASTVPVECGNTIYF,TGCGCCAGCACAGTCCCGGTTGAGTGTGGAAACACCATATATTTT
TRBD1,TRBJ2-6,.,TRBV5-6,CASSTWGTGVPSGANVLTF,TGTGCCAGCAGCACTTGGGGGACAGGGGTTCCCTCTGGGGCCAACGTCCTGACTTTC
.,TRBJ2-5,.,TRBV27,CASKKGETQYF,TGTGCCAGCAAAAAAGGGGAGACCCAGTACTTC
TRBD1,TRBJ1-6,.,TRBV18,CASSQGADSPLHF,TGTGCCAGCTCACAGGGGGCTGATTCACCCCTCCACTTT
.,TRBJ1-5,.,TRBV5-8,CASSLGRISNQPQHF,TGTGCCAGCAGCTTGGGACGGATTAGCAATCAGCCCCAGCATTTT
TRBD1,TRBJ2-5,.,TRBV10-1,CASSESRGRETQYF,TGCGCCAGCAGTGAGTCAAGGGGGCGGGAGACCCAGTACTTC
.,TRBJ2-3,.,TRBV6-4,CASSDSARTDTQYF,TGTGCCAGCAGTGACTCCGCCCGCACAGATACGCAGTATTTT
.,TRBJ1-4,few,TRBV6-6,CASSFHRATNEKLFF,TGTGCCAGCAGTTTTCACAGGGCAACTAATGAAAAACTGTTTTTT
.,TRBJ1-2,few,TRBV3-1/TRBV3-2,CASSRREGNYGYTF,TGTGCCAGCAGCCGCAGGGAAGGTAACTATGGCTACACCTTC
.,TRBJ1-4,.,TRBV19,CASSRTTQVTNEKLFF,TGTGCCAGTAGTCGGACCACCCAGGTTACTAATGAAAAACTGTTTTTT
.,TRBJ1-4,.,TRBV6-5,CASSSRTGSTNEKLFF,TGTGCCAGCAGTTCCCGAACAGGGTCGACTAATGAAAAACTGTTTTTT
.,TRBJ1-3,.,TRBV3-1/TRBV3-2,CASSQSSGNTIYF,TGTGCCAGCAGCCAGAGCTCTGGAAACACCATATATTTT
TRBD1,TRBJ2-2,.,TRBV7-8,CASSWGQGVMGDTGELFF,TGTGCCAGCAGCTGGGGGCAGGGGGTCATGGGGGACACCGGGGAGCTGTTTTTT
.,TRBJ1-2,few,TRBV3-1/TRBV3-2,CASSQTQGLQANYGYTF,TGTGCCAGCAGCCAAACCCAGGGGCTTCAAGCTAACTATGGCTACACCTTC
TRBD1,TRBJ1-1,.,TRBV19,CASSISGTAAFF,TGTGCCAGTAGTATCAGTGGGACAGCAGCTTTCTTT
.,TRBJ1-2,.,TRBV9,CASSVGARGYTF,TGTGCCAGCAGCGTAGGGGCCCGGGGCTACACCTTC
.,TRBJ2-2,.,TRBV7-3,CASSPDRLSRAGELFF,TGTGCCAGCAGCCCAGACAGGCTATCTCGGGCCGGGGAGCTGTTTTTT
TRBD1,TRBJ2-5,.,TRBV19,CASSGTGSQETQYF,TGTGCCAGTAGTGGGACAGGGTCCCAAGAGACCCAGTACTTC
TRBD2,TRBJ2-5,.,TRBV19,CASRERGGRETQYF,TGTGCCAGTAGAGAGCGGGGGGGCCGAGAGACCCAGTACTTC
.,TRBJ1-5,.,TRBV19,CASSSRVNQPQHF,TGTGCCAGTAGTAGCAGGGTCAATCAGCCCCAGCATTTT
TRBD1,TRBJ2-3,.,TRBV10-1,CASSERAGQGVPDTQYF,TGCGCCAGCAGTGAGCGGGCTGGACAGGGGGTACCAGATACGCAGTATTTT
TRBD1,TRBJ2-1,.,TRBV6-6,CASSRTGGGYNEQFF,TGTGCCAGCAGTCGGACAGGGGGCGGGTACAATGAGCAGTTCTTC
.,TRBJ2-2,.,TRBV5-1,CASSGDGANTGELFF,TGCGCCAGCAGCGGGGACGGAGCGAACACCGGGGAGCTGTTTTTT
.,TRBJ2-1,.,TRBV6-2/TRBV6-3,CASSYTRGAYNEQFF,TGTGCCAGCAGTTACACTCGAGGGGCCTACAATGAGCAGTTCTTC
TRBD1,TRBJ1-2,.,TRBV6-6,CASSFTTGEYGYTF,TGTGCCAGCAGTTTCACGACAGGGGAGTATGGCTACACCTTC
.,TRBJ1-2,few,TRBV28,CASRGAMGAYGYTF,TGTGCCAGCAGGGGGGCCATGGGGGCTTATGGCTACACCTTC
.,TRBJ2-5,.,TRBV3-1/TRBV3-2,CASSQGMGGGRETQYF,TGTGCCAGCAGCCAAGGAATGGGGGGGGGCAGGGAGACCCAGTACTTC
.,TRBJ2-3,.,TRBV7-2,CASRPPGARSTDTQYF,TGTGCCAGCAGGCCGCCGGGGGCGAGGAGCACAGATACGCAGTATTTT
.,TRBJ1-1,.,TRBV19,CASSATRMNTEAFF,TGTGCCAGTAGTGCAACTAGGATGAACACTGAAGCTTTCTTT
.,TRBJ2-3,.,TRBV4-3,CASSLDTSTDTQYF,TGCGCCAGCAGCCTTGACACCTCCACAGATACGCAGTATTTT
.,TRBJ2-3,.,TRBV18,CASSPGSYHTDTQYF,TGTGCCAGCTCACCAGGCTCCTATCACACAGATACGCAGTATTTT